The 25 T cell receptor beta chains given below trace back to one sample, sequenced in a study of blood T cell repertoires in COVID-19. Measured with immunoSEQ multiplex PCR; TCRdb has only the in-frame clones, and not every one. The sample includes about 120,000 clones, over 75% seen only once; the top ten take around 2.3%. The sample consisted of peripheral blood. The receptor set was obtained from a man in his fifties or sixties with acute or convalescent COVID-19.

The V call is TRBV19, the J call TRBJ1-1; the D gene is possibly TRBD1 (6 bases). In germline, CDR1 is LNHDA, CDR2 SQIVND (reference sequence). V was trimmed by 7 bases and J by 5 bases, leaving 14 bases between them. CDR3 length equals 13 residues. CDR3 amino acids: CASIRSGVTEAFF. In DNA form, the CDR3 reads TGTGCCAGTATAAGGTCAGGGGTGACTGAAGCTTTCTTT.

The chain employs TRBV28 and TRBJ2-7; TRBD1 aligns across 9 bases. Germline assignment: CDR1 MDHEN and CDR2 SYDVKM. V dropped 4 bases and J dropped 4; count of bases not matched to a gene: 8. This CDR3 region has 15 residues. This CDR3 reads CASSSSGQGPYEQYF. The CDR3 region has the DNA TGTGCCAGCAGTTCATCGGGACAGGGACCTTACGAGCAGTACTTC.

This chain joins TRBV28 and TRBJ1-1, with a tentative D call TRBD1 (6 bases). V dropped 4 bases and J dropped 5 bases, with 14 bases sitting between them. The germline CDR1 and CDR2 sequences are MDHEN and SYDVKM. CDR3 length: 14 residues. CDR3 residues: CASSSQQGHTEAFF. The DNA for the CDR3 is TGTGCCAGCAGTTCCCAACAGGGACATACTGAAGCTTTCTTT.

The chain combines TRBV2 with TRBJ1-6; D is unresolved. From germline, CDR1 is SNHLY and CDR2 FYNNEI. Trimming pared 2 bases from V and 0 bases from J, leaving 8 bases between. The CDR3 covers 16 residues. CDR3: CASSETVSSYNSPLHF. CDR3 coding DNA: TGTGCCAGCAGTGAAACGGTGAGCTCCTATAATTCACCCCTCCACTTT. Filled out from reference TRBV2 and TRBJ1-6, the complete variable domain reads EPEVTQTPSHQVTQMGQEVILRCVPISNHLYFYWYRQILGQKVEFLVSFYNNEISEKSEIFDDQFSVERPDGSNFTLKIRSTKLEDSAMYFCASSETVSSYNSPLHFGNGTRLTVT.

The chain employs TRBV24-1 and TRBJ2-1; 10 nucleotides agree with TRBD2. V shed 4 bases and J 8 bases; nucleotides not matched to a gene: 7. The CDR3 contains 15 residues. Per the germline V gene, CDR1 is KGHDR and CDR2 is SFDVKD. The CDR3 DNA follows: TGTGCCACCAGTGAGAAAGCGGGGGGGTTCGATGAGCAGTTCTTC. This sequence encodes CATSEKAGGFDEQFF.

The CDR3: CASSLTPYGYTF. The CDR3 nucleotides read TGTGCCAGCAGCCTTACTCCCTATGGCTACACCTTC. The chain carries TRBV14 and TRBJ1-2; D ambiguous. CDR3 length equals 12 residues. The V end was cut by 4 bases, the J end by 4 bases, with 7 bases between. Per the germline V gene, CDR1 is SGHDN and CDR2 is FVKESK. The full variable domain, with the rest looked up from reference TRBV14 and TRBJ1-2, is EAGVTQFPSHSVIEKGQTVTLRCDPISGHDNLYWYRRVMGKEIKFLLHFVKESKQDESGMPNNRFLAERTGGTYSTLKVQPAELEDSGVYFCASSLTPYGYTFGSGTRLTVV.

The rearrangement uses TRBV9 and TRBJ1-6, with 10 bases matching TRBD1. V trimming: 4 bases; J trimming: 8 bases; junction bases outside the gene matches: 3. The germline V gene encodes CDR1 SGDLS and CDR2 YYNGEE. The CDR3 contains 14 residues. CDR3: CASSPTGGDSPLHF. The CDR3 region has the DNA TGTGCCAGCAGCCCGACAGGGGGCGATTCACCCCTCCACTTT.

The gene calls are TRBV18 and TRBJ2-1; 11 nucleotides match TRBD2. CDR1 and CDR2 from the germline V gene are KGHSH and LQKENI. V was clipped by 5 bases and J by 0 bases; unmatched bases: 9. CDR3 length: 18 amino acids. The CDR3 region is CASSILTSGVSSYNEQFF. CDR3 sequence (DNA): TGTGCCAGCTCAATCCTGACTAGCGGGGTGAGCTCCTACAATGAGCAGTTCTTC. Variable domain in full (rest from reference TRBV18 and TRBJ2-1): NAGVMQNPRHLVRRRGQEARLRCSPMKGHSHVYWYRQLPEEGLKFMVYLQKENIIDESGMPKERFSAEFPKEGPSILRIQQVVRGDSAAYFCASSILTSGVSSYNEQFFGPGTRLTVL.

Only a few counts were recorded for this clone. The rearrangement uses TRBV2 and TRBJ2-1; D remains ambiguous. The CDR3 totals 14 residues. CDR1 SNHLY and CDR2 FYNNEI come from the germline V gene. V was clipped by 6 bases and J by 4 bases, with 13 bases between them. The CDR3 sequence is CASSGLDGYNEQFF. DNA of the CDR3: TGTGCCAGCAGCGGGTTGGATGGGTACAATGAGCAGTTCTTC.

Here the CDR3 reads CASSLLGQNGYTF. For the CDR3, the DNA is TGTGCCAGCAGCTTACTTGGGCAAAATGGCTACACCTTC. The chain is built from TRBV7-3 and TRBJ1-2; D is ambiguous. Germline CDR1 and CDR2: SGHTA and FQGTGA. CDR3 length: 13 amino acids. V lost 2 bases to trimming and J lost 6 bases, with 10 bases between them. Variable domain in full (rest from reference TRBV7-3 and TRBJ1-2): GAGVSQTPSNKVTEKGKYVELRCDPISGHTALYWYRQSLGQGPEFLIYFQGTGAADDSGLPNDRFFAVRPEGSVSTLKIQRTERGDSAVYLCASSLLGQNGYTFGSGTRLTVV.

About this clone: Other DNA sequences of this sample code for an identical CDR3. This chain joins TRBV19 and TRBJ2-3, with 10 bases fitting TRBD2. V lost 4 bases to trimming and J lost 6 bases; unmatched junction nucleotides: 1. From germline, CDR1 is LNHDA and CDR2 SQIVND (reference sequence). The CDR3 is 13 residues long. CDR3 amino acids: CASSTGLADTQYF. CDR3 DNA: TGTGCCAGTAGTACGGGACTAGCGGATACGCAGTATTTT.

The gene calls are TRBV28 and TRBJ1-2; 8 bases match TRBD1. The V gene end was trimmed by 11 bases and the J gene end by 3 bases; junction bases not matched to a gene: 11. This CDR3 has 14 residues. Germline loops: CDR1 MDHEN, CDR2 SYDVKM. DNA of the CDR3: TGTGCCTTGAAAAGCACAGGGGGGGACTATGGCTACACCTTC. As protein: CALKSTGGDYGYTF.

The chain joins TRBV19 to TRBJ1-5, with 7 positions matching TRBD1. CDR1 is LNHDA, CDR2 SQIVND, per germline (reference sequence). This CDR3 spans 15 amino acids. The V and J ends lost 4 bases and 0 bases, in that order; junction bases with no gene match: 3. The CDR3 coding sequence is TGTGCCAGTAGTACGGGGACAGCTAGCAATCAGCCCCAGCATTTT. Translated, it gives CASSTGTASNQPQHF.

The J gene is TRBJ1-4, the V gene TRBV5-1; TRBD1 aligns across 11 bases. The CDR3 consists of 18 residues. Trimming took 3 bases from V and 1 from J; bases not matched to a gene: 8. CDR1 SGHRS and CDR2 YFSETQ come from the germline V gene. CDR3 nucleotide sequence: TGCGCCAGCAGCTACCGGACAGGGGGCGACGGAACTAATGAAAAACTGTTTTTT. Translated: CASSYRTGGDGTNEKLFF.

This sequence joins TRBV5-4 and TRBJ2-2; D uncertain. Germline CDR1 is SGHNT and CDR2 is YYREEE (reference sequence). V was trimmed by 2 bases and J by 7 bases, leaving 6 bases between them. There are 12 residues in the CDR3. CDR3 in DNA: TGTGCCAGCAGCTTTAGTTACGGGGAGCTGTTTTTT. Translation: CASSFSYGELFF.

This clone was detected many times. The chain links TRBV18 to TRBJ2-7, with 10 positions matching TRBD1. The germline V gene encodes CDR1 KGHSH and CDR2 LQKENI. CDR3 length equals 14 residues. V lost 6 bases and J lost 2; bases outside the gene matches: 4. The CDR3 sequence: CASSRDRGTYEQYF. The CDR3 DNA is TGTGCCAGCTCCCGGGACAGGGGAACCTACGAGCAGTACTTC.

The gene calls are TRBV18 and TRBJ2-1; tentatively, D is TRBD1 (5 bases). V lost 4 bases and J 10 bases, leaving 11 bases between the germline ends. CDR1 and CDR2 from the germline V gene are KGHSH and LQKENI. The CDR3 extends over 12 amino acids. In DNA form, the CDR3 reads TGTGCCAGCTCACTTACAGGTCGCGAGCAGTTCTTC. It codes for CASSLTGREQFF. Looking up the rest from reference TRBV18 and TRBJ2-1 gives the full variable domain: NAGVMQNPRHLVRRRGQEARLRCSPMKGHSHVYWYRQLPEEGLKFMVYLQKENIIDESGMPKERFSAEFPKEGPSILRIQQVVRGDSAAYFCASSLTGREQFFGPGTRLTVL.

A remark on this clone: The limits of the CDR3 on the DNA are not certain, so only TCRdb's listed CDR3 is given. This chain joins TRBV7-9 and TRBJ2-1; TRBD1 is taken as the D call from the table, unchecked against the DNA. The CDR3 has 13 residues if both end residues are counted. The germline V gene encodes CDR1 SEHNR and CDR2 FQNEAQ (reference sequence). The CDR3 sequence is CASSFGQGAGKIF.

This chain joins TRBV5-1 and TRBJ2-7, with 9 positions matching TRBD2. CDR1 is SGHRS and CDR2 is YFSETQ in the germline V gene. This CDR3 is 14 amino acids long. J lost 5 bases, V lost 5 bases, and 8 bases had no gene match. Written as DNA, the CDR3 is TGCGCCAGCAGGACCGGGACTAGCATCGACGAGCAGTACTTC. Translation: CASRTGTSIDEQYF.

This clone was observed a handful of times. This is likely a read error, given that the CDR3 carries no conserved phenylalanine or tryptophan at its end. It is unclear where the CDR3 begins or ends on the DNA, so no DNA is shown, and the CDR3 is as TCRdb lists it. This rearrangement joins TRBV9 to TRBJ1-1. Germline CDR1 reads SGDLS; CDR2 reads YYNGEE. The CDR3 extends over 11 residues, inclusive of both ends. Here the CDR3 reads CASSERPKEGS.

This clone was seen just once. The rearrangement links TRBV9 to TRBJ1-1; D gene uncertain. The CDR3 runs 15 residues. CDR1 SGDLS and CDR2 YYNGEE come from the germline V gene. V gave up 4 bases and J gave up 1 base, with 14 bases separating them. In DNA form, the CDR3 reads TGTGCCAGCAGCCGCACTATGACTGCGAACACTGAAGCTTTCTTT. Translating gives CASSRTMTANTEAFF.

The chain carries TRBV29-1 and TRBJ2-2, with TRBD2 as a possible D gene (6 bases). Between the trimmed V and J ends, which lost 5 bases and 5 bases, there was a span of 18 bases. This CDR3 comprises 15 residues. The germline gives CDR1 SQVTM, CDR2 ANQGSEA. The CDR3 nucleotides read TGCAGCGTTATTATTAGCGGTCGGAGTACCGGGGAGCTGTTTTTT. Residues: CSVIISGRSTGELFF.

The chain carries TRBV7-3 and TRBJ2-1; a possible D gene is TRBD2 (5 bases). Trimming left V 7 bases short and J 5 bases short, with 15 bases between. The CDR3 has 14 amino acids. Germline V gene lookup returns CDR1 SGHTA and CDR2 FQGTGA. CDR3 sequence reads: CASTNGLTNNEQFF. DNA for the CDR3: TGTGCCAGCACCAATGGACTCACAAACAATGAGCAGTTCTTC.

This clone was picked up many times. This rearrangement joins TRBV10-3 to TRBJ2-3, with TRBD2 identical over 11 bases. There are 16 residues in the CDR3. Germline values: CDR1 ENHRY, CDR2 SYGVKD. V dropped 4 bases and J dropped 1; count of bases not matched to a gene: 4. CDR3 region: CAISVRSGGGTDTQYF. The CDR3 region has the DNA TGTGCCATCAGTGTCCGTAGCGGGGGGGGCACAGATACGCAGTATTTT.

Points on this clone: The same CDR3 arises from other DNA sequences in this sample as well. J is TRBJ1-5 and V is TRBV19; 8 nucleotides agree with TRBD1. The CDR3 contains 14 residues. V shed 5 bases, J shed 4 bases, and the junction held 4 bases outside the gene matches. CDR1 is LNHDA, CDR2 SQIVND, per germline (reference sequence). CDR3 sequence reads: CASSGTGGNQPQHF. The CDR3 DNA reads TGTGCCAGTAGTGGGACAGGCGGTAATCAGCCCCAGCATTTT.